One and the same sample provided the 27 T cell receptor beta chains below, sequenced in a study of T cell responses to AZD1222 COVID-19 vaccine. TCRdb's table, derived via immunoSEQ multiplex PCR, lists solely in-frame clones and lacks some. The sample includes 65,000 to 85,000 clones, around nine tenths of them seen just once. This specimen consisted of peripheral blood, obtained on day 0 of AZD1222 vaccination. These receptors all come from an adult in good health.

The rearrangement uses TRBV27 and TRBJ2-5, with D uncertain. Germline values: CDR1 MNHEY, CDR2 SMNVEV (reference sequence). There are 14 residues in the CDR3. V dropped 3 bases and J dropped 1 base, with 9 bases sitting between them. The CDR3 spells CASSFSGSQETQYF. In DNA form, the CDR3 reads TGTGCCAGCAGTTTTTCGGGTTCCCAAGAGACCCAGTACTTC.

The genes are TRBV5-6 and TRBJ2-1; TRBD2 matches 7 bases. With V trimmed by 4 bases and J by 4 bases, 11 bases remained unmatched. The CDR3 has 16 residues. The V gene's germline CDR1 is SGHDT and CDR2 YYEEEE. The CDR3 protein is CASSPRGSPPYNEQFF. As DNA, the CDR3 is TGTGCCAGCAGCCCGCGGGGGTCTCCACCATACAATGAGCAGTTCTTC.

The rearrangement uses TRBV28 and TRBJ1-2, with D tentatively TRBD1 (5 bases). Trimming removed 7 bases from V and 0 bases from J, with 18 bases in between. Germline V gene data show CDR1 as MDHEN and CDR2 as SYDVKM. There are 16 residues in the CDR3. The CDR3, as DNA: TGTGCCAGCAATACGCCACGACAGATAGCTAACTATGGCTACACCTTC. Encoded protein: CASNTPRQIANYGYTF.

The chain recombines TRBV10-3 with TRBJ1-6; 7 bases match TRBD1. The CDR3 spans 13 residues. Germline V CDR1 and CDR2: ENHRY, SYGVKD. The V segment lost 10 bases and the J segment 8 bases; nucleotides outside the gene matches: 8. CDR3 nucleotides: TGTGCCAGTACCGGGACAGCAGATTCACCCCTCCACTTT. This sequence encodes CASTGTADSPLHF.

V gene TRBV29-1 combines with J gene TRBJ2-5; TRBD2 matches at 10 bases. CDR1 SQVTM and CDR2 ANQGSEA come from the germline V gene. Losses at the gene ends were 1 base for V and 5 bases for J; bases not matched to a gene: 7. The CDR3 covers 15 residues. Here the CDR3 DNA reads TGCAGCGTTGAAGTGTCGGGGACTAGCGATGAGACCCAGTACTTC. Its protein product is CSVEVSGTSDETQYF.

The chain is built from TRBV11-2 and TRBJ2-7; 8 bases are a match to TRBD1. Germline assignment: CDR1 SGHAT and CDR2 FQNNGV. J lost 6 bases, V lost 5 bases, and 18 bases had no gene match. The CDR3 consists of 17 residues. The CDR3 region has the DNA TGTGCCAGCAGCCCGTCTACACCTACAGGGGGTGGGGTCGAGCAGTACGTC. Translation: CASSPSTPTGGGVEQYV.

The genes are TRBV3-1 (or the pseudogene TRBV3-2) and TRBJ2-6, with 12 bases identical to TRBD1. The CDR3 length is 19 residues. The V gene end was trimmed by 5 bases and the J gene end by 2 bases; junction bases not matched to a gene: 10. The germline gives CDR1 LGHDT, CDR2 YNNKEL (reference sequence). The CDR3 protein is CASSSLPGQGAAGANVLTF. DNA for the CDR3: TGTGCCAGCAGCTCACTCCCGGGACAGGGGGCGGCTGGGGCCAACGTCCTGACTTTC.

The chain carries TRBV6-5 and TRBJ1-6; no definite D call. V lost 2 bases to trimming and J lost 8 bases, with 10 bases between them. The CDR3 is 14 amino acids. CDR1 and CDR2 (germline): MNHEY, SVGAGI. CDR3 protein: CASSYEGNDSPLHF. CDR3 coding DNA: TGTGCCAGCAGTTACGAAGGGAATGATTCACCCCTCCACTTT.

The rearrangement joins TRBV5-8 to TRBJ2-1; 7 bases align to TRBD1. This CDR3 is built from 15 residues. Germline V gives CDR1 SGHTS, CDR2 YDEGEE. V lost 2 bases to trimming and J lost 4 bases; unmatched junction nucleotides: 6. As DNA, the CDR3 is TGTGCCAGCAGCTTTTGGCAGGGGGTATACAATGAGCAGTTCTTC. This codes for CASSFWQGVYNEQFF.

This chain connects TRBV14 to TRBJ2-2; perhaps TRBD2 as D (5 bases). The CDR3 covers 16 residues. CDR1 and CDR2 from the germline V gene are SGHDN and FVKESK. V lost 1 base, J lost 2 bases, and 11 bases lay in between. CDR3 amino acids: CASSQVGGLNTGELFF. CDR3 nucleotides: TGTGCCAGCAGCCAAGTCGGCGGGCTAAACACCGGGGAGCTGTTTTTT.

This chain uses TRBV5-1 with TRBJ2-1; no firm D call. CDR1 is SGHRS, CDR2 YFSETQ, per germline. V was pared by 5 bases and J by 0 bases, with 12 bases between. The CDR3 covers 15 residues. CDR3 in amino acids: CASRETANSYNEQFF. CDR3 nucleotides: TGCGCCAGCAGGGAGACTGCCAACTCCTACAATGAGCAGTTCTTC. Supplemented by reference TRBV5-1 and TRBJ2-1, the full variable domain reads KAGVTQTPRYLIKTRGQQVTLSCSPISGHRSVSWYQQTPGQGLQFLFEYFSETQRNKGNFPGRFSGRQFSNSRSEMNVSTLELGDSALYLCASRETANSYNEQFFGPGTRLTVL.

V gene TRBV7-2 combines with J gene TRBJ2-7, with D possibly being TRBD2 (6 bases). V lost 3 bases and J lost 0, with 12 bases in between. The CDR3 length is 15 residues. Looked up from germline, CDR1 is SGHTA and CDR2 is FQGNSA. The CDR3 protein is CASSLYERASYEQYF. The CDR3 DNA is TGTGCCAGCAGCTTGTATGAGCGGGCCTCCTACGAGCAGTACTTC.

This sequence joins TRBV28 and TRBJ2-4; 7 bases fit TRBD1. V shed 5 bases and J 2 bases; nucleotides not matched to a gene: 9. Germline values: CDR1 MDHEN, CDR2 SYDVKM. The CDR3 length is 16 residues. The chain's CDR3 is CASSLVGRGSKNIQYF. CDR3 in DNA: TGTGCCAGCAGTCTGGTCGGCAGGGGGTCCAAAAACATTCAGTACTTC.

CDR3 protein: CASSPTSGRYNEQFF. The CDR3 coding sequence is TGTGCCAGCAGTCCGACTAGCGGGCGCTACAATGAGCAGTTCTTC. The V gene is TRBV7-2, the J gene TRBJ2-1; TRBD2 aligns across 10 bases. The CDR3 runs to 15 residues. V lost 6 bases to trimming and J lost 3 bases; unmatched junction nucleotides: 5. Germline values: CDR1 SGHTA, CDR2 FQGNSA.

This clone was seen more than once but under ten times. V gene TRBV18 combines with J gene TRBJ2-5; the D gene is possibly TRBD2 (6 bases). The V and J ends lost 3 bases and 2 bases respectively, with 13 bases between them. The CDR3 runs to 15 residues. Germline CDR1 and CDR2: KGHSH and LQKENI. The CDR3 loop is CASSPQQGGQETQYF. CDR3 in DNA: TGTGCCAGCTCACCGCAGCAGGGAGGACAAGAGACCCAGTACTTC.

The J gene is TRBJ1-6, the V gene TRBV10-3, with TRBD1 matching over 7 bases. From germline, CDR1 is ENHRY and CDR2 SYGVKD. The CDR3 runs 16 residues. Trimming removed 4 bases from V and 10 bases from J; junction bases left unmatched: 13. The CDR3 protein is CAISGPPEGARSPLHF. CDR3 coding DNA: TGTGCCATCAGTGGCCCCCCCGAGGGGGCGCGGTCACCCCTCCACTTT.

The rearrangement uses TRBV2 and TRBJ2-7; a possible D gene is TRBD2 (5 bases). V lost 2 bases to trimming and J lost 3 bases, with 8 bases between them. This CDR3 is 13 amino acids long. Germline CDR1 and CDR2: SNHLY and FYNNEI. CDR3: CASSETGVYEQYV. CDR3 in DNA: TGTGCCAGCAGTGAAACCGGGGTCTACGAGCAGTACGTC.

This chain joins TRBV2 and TRBJ1-2; D gene uncertain. Trimming removed 8 bases from V and 9 bases from J, with 16 bases in between. The CDR3 extends over 12 amino acids. Germline V CDR1 and CDR2: SNHLY, FYNNEI. The CDR3 nucleotides are TGTGCCAGCTCGGTCCGTCAAGATAGCTACACCTTC. Translated, it gives CASSVRQDSYTF.

The CDR3 is CASSKEQGGLTDTQYF. In DNA, the CDR3 is TGCGCCAGCAGCAAAGAACAGGGGGGCCTCACAGATACGCAGTATTTT. V usage is TRBV5-1 and J usage is TRBJ2-3, with 8 bases lining up with TRBD1. The CDR3 spans 16 residues. The germline CDR1 and CDR2 sequences are SGHRS and YFSETQ. The V segment lost 4 bases and the J segment 2 bases; nucleotides outside the gene matches: 9.

J is TRBJ2-7 and V is TRBV2; TRBD1 matches at 7 bases. Germline CDR1 and CDR2: SNHLY and FYNNEI. V lost 10 bases to trimming and J lost 1 base; unmatched junction nucleotides: 4. The CDR3 is 12 residues long. The CDR3 loop reads CATRQGSYEQYV. The CDR3 DNA is TGTGCCACCCGACAGGGTTCCTACGAGCAGTACGTC.

V is TRBV5-4 and J is TRBJ2-7, with no clear D. Trimming left V 1 base short and J 4 bases short, with 9 bases between. From germline, CDR1 is SGHNT and CDR2 YYREEE (reference sequence). CDR3 length equals 13 residues. CDR3 residues: CASSLPGDYEQYV. The CDR3 DNA reads TGTGCCAGCAGCTTGCCCGGCGATTACGAGCAGTACGTC.

The chain has TRBV7-6 and TRBJ2-7; perhaps TRBD1 as D (7 bases). Germline V gene sequence: CDR1 SGHVS, CDR2 FNYEAQ. Trimming took off 3 bases at V and 2 bases at J, with 17 bases between the two ends. The CDR3 is made up of 16 amino acids. The CDR3 reads CASSFSGGGETYEQYF. The CDR3 region has the DNA TGTGCCAGCAGCTTTAGCGGAGGGGGCGAAACCTACGAGCAGTACTTC.

CDR3 in amino acids: CATTRLDEQFF. The CDR3 DNA is TGTGCCACCACCCGGTTGGATGAGCAGTTCTTC. The chain recombines TRBV28 with TRBJ2-1, with unresolved D. Germline V gene data show CDR1 as MDHEN and CDR2 as SYDVKM. With 10 bases removed from V and 8 bases from J, the gap between germline ends came to 12 bases. CDR3 length: 11 amino acids. Full variable domain (outside the CDR3, taken from reference TRBV28 and TRBJ2-1): DVKVTQSSRYLVKRTGEKVFLECVQDMDHENMFWYRQDPGLGLRLIYFSYDVKMKEKGDIPEGYSVSREKKERFSLILESASTNQTSMYLCATTRLDEQFFGPGTRLTVL.

This chain uses TRBV5-1 with TRBJ2-1, with 10 bases identical to TRBD2. This CDR3 has 15 amino acids. Germline V gives CDR1 SGHRS, CDR2 YFSETQ. The V gene end was trimmed by 2 bases and the J gene end by 7 bases; junction bases not matched to a gene: 6. CDR3 sequence (DNA): TGCGCCAGCAGCTTTAGCCTAGCGGGAGCGAATGAGCAGTTCTTC. Encoded protein: CASSFSLAGANEQFF.

This chain uses TRBV6-2 or TRBV6-3 with TRBJ1-6, with 8 bases aligning to TRBD1. V lost 5 bases and J lost 10; bases outside the gene matches: 7. CDR1 MNHEY and CDR2 SVGEGT come from the germline V gene. This CDR3 comprises 14 residues. CDR3 amino acids: CASSPTGVSSPLHF. The CDR3 DNA follows: TGTGCCAGCAGTCCGACAGGGGTAAGCTCACCCCTCCACTTT.

The chain's CDR3 is CASGNALYGYTF. CDR3 coding DNA: TGTGCCAGTGGTAACGCTCTCTATGGCTACACCTTC. The gene calls are TRBV19 and TRBJ1-2; unclear D gene. Germline assignment: CDR1 LNHDA and CDR2 SQIVND (reference sequence). The CDR3 runs 12 residues. Trimming took off 8 bases at V and 4 bases at J, with 11 bases between the two ends.

This clone has a single count. V is TRBV11-2 and J is TRBJ1-3; no clear D. The CDR3 is made up of 15 amino acids. Germline V gene lookup returns CDR1 SGHAT and CDR2 FQNNGV. V shed 5 bases and J shed 1 base, with 12 bases lying between them. The CDR3 DNA sequence: TGTGCCAGCAGCAACGGCCCGGGGTCTGGAAACACCATATATTTT. Translated, it gives CASSNGPGSGNTIYF.